The present T cell receptor beta chain was sequenced within a study of blood T cell repertoires in COVID-19 (dated by TCRdb to the early 2020s). Context from the whole study: Samples covering the acute and convalescent phases of COVID-19 were provided by collaborators in the United States, Italy and Spain. The repertoires were made available in a free public database intended to serve as a resource for research on the immune response to SARS-CoV-2. Where HLA class I and class II types were available, the types were taken from metadata supplied by the sample provider, not from assay-based typing. The dataset comprised deeply sampled blood TCRbeta repertoires from subjects exposed to, actively infected with, or recovered from COVID-19. Samples were obtained from the ongoing ImmuneRACE study (first 160 participants) and from 1,200 or so subjects provided by 6 global collaborators. Sample metadata almost always included a de-identified subject ID, COVID-19 status, age in years and sex. The material from the prospective study consisted of cDNA or gDNA derived from T cells, B-cell-depleted T cells, or PBMCs.

Comment on this clone: Its antigen is not yet known. Within one base of it there is no much larger clone, and no base qualities were kept.

Participants in the prospective study were aged roughly 18 to 100 years, lived in 24 United States geographic areas, and enrolled through a virtual design. To assign participants to cohorts, the prospective study relied on clinical history that participants themselves reported in a screening survey and a study questionnaire. For ImmuneRACE Cohort 3, a participant was defined as recovered based on two consecutive negative NP/OP PCR tests, clearance by a healthcare professional, or resolution of symptoms. Mobile phlebotomists in the prospective study collected whole blood, serum and a nasopharyngeal or oropharyngeal swab from every participant. Additional blood draws and questionnaires over an approximately two-month period could optionally be provided by prospective study participants. Prospective study blood samples were shipped either frozen or at room temperature before DNA extraction. TCRbeta CDR3 regions were amplified from genomic DNA using the immunoSEQ Assay, a bias-controlled multiplex PCR. The paper's data handling went like this. The number of nucleated cells in each sample was estimated by amplification of reference gene primers within the assay. To quantify the absolute abundance of each unique TCRbeta CDR3 rearrangement, sequence reads were collapsed and filtered. For each sample, productive Simpson clonality was calculated by taking the square root of Simpson's diversity index across productive rearrangements. In TCRdb, the immuneACCESS table is reduced to in-frame sequences with V and J assigned. These tables do not hold every clone; where another copy was compared, an unresolved V gene accounts for under half, and the others remain unexplained. V, J and clone size were drawn from that table, and D and trimming were deduced from the DNA. This sample gives some 380,000 clones in total; about 90% of them show up just once. The ten most abundant clones make up about 1.5% of the sample.

Summary of the overall study and its limitations: The amount of clinical and demographic metadata varied by source and participant and was provided uncurated.

There are 16 amino acids in the CDR3, from cysteine to phenylalanine inclusive. Here the CDR3 DNA is all that survives: 48 bases in frame from base 1. Reading the germline V gene gives CDR1 SQVTM and CDR2 ANQGSEA. The V end gives up 4 bases and the J end 2 bases, leaving 9 bases in the junction not matched to a gene. Sequencing was performed on PBMCs or T cells enriched from blood (not recorded which). The receptor's source is a man aged 25-45 years who had recovered from COVID-19. This receptor chain uses TRBV29-1 and TRBJ2-1; TRBD2 aligns with 9 central bases. Here is the DNA: TGCAGCGTTGGGGGTAGCGGGGGCCATACCTACAATGAGCAGTTCTTC. It specifies CSVGGSGGHTYNEQFF.